The sequence of this TCR beta chain was determined in a study of tissue T cells after allogeneic stem cell transplantation. Of note for this clone: Its antigen remains unknown. The listed genes are named as in mouse.

Findings and limits, study-wide: Which tissue TCRs were alloreactive or antigen-specific was not determined. Some clones might be persisting host cells. Within patients, tissue anatomy strongly shaped TCR repertoire composition. In patients and mice, blood and spleen missed much of tissue repertoire. Across patients, clones rarely overlapped, yet motif clusters were shared tissue-specifically.

The assay was immunoSEQ multiplex PCR, and TCRdb's table has in-frame clones only and misses some. Here the sample spans 3,200 or so clones, under 60% being singletons. The time point is: mouse harvest day 7 after allogeneic transplant. The graft held 10^6 splenic CD5+ T cells and 10^7 T-cell-depleted bone marrow cells. The origin of this receptor is a female BALB/c mouse given C57BL/6 T cells with graft-versus-host disease after an allogeneic hematopoietic cell transplant. Input material: gut tissue.

The CDR3 bases that were read are TGTGCTAGCAGTTACGACAATTCCAACGAAAGATTATTT. It encodes CASSYDNSNERLF. The full CDR3 protein is CASSYDNSNERLFF. J is TRBJ1-4 and V is TRBV29, with D hard to call. Coverage ceases 1 residue before the CDR3 finishes, and the germline J gene fills in the end. V shed 4 bases and J shed 1 base, with 7 bases lying between them. This CDR3 region has 14 residues. The V gene's germline CDR1 is MSHET and CDR2 SYDVDS.